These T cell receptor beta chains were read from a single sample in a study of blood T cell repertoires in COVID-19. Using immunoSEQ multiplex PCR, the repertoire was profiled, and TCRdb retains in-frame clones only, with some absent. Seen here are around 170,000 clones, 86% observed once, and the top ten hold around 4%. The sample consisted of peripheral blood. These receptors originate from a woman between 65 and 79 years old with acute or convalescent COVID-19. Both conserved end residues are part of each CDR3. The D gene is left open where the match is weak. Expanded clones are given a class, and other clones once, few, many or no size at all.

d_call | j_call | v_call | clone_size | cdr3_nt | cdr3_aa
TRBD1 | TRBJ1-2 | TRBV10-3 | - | TGTGCCATCAGCGGACAGGAAGCTAACTATGGCTACACCTTC | CAISGQEANYGYTF
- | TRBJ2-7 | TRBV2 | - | TGTGCCAGCAGTGTGTCTATATTACCCTCCTACGAGCAGTACTTC | CASSVSILPSYEQYF
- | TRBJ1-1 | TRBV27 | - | TGTGCCACCAAGATACAGGGAGCGAGCACTGAAGCTTTCTTT | CATKIQGASTEAFF
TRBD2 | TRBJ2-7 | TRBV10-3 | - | TGTGCCATCAGTGATGGACTAGCGGGGTACTACGAGCAGTACTTC | CAISDGLAGYYEQYF
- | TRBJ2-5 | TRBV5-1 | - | TGCGCCAGCAGCCACAACCGCGCCGGACAGCCAGAGACCCAGTACTTC | CASSHNRAGQPETQYF
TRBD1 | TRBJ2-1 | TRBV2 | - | TGTGCCAGCAGGCCTGGGACAGGTCCTCGGAATGAGCAGTTCTTC | CASRPGTGPRNEQFF
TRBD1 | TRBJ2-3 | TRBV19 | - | TGTGCCAGTAGTAACCCGGGACAGGGTTCCGATACGCAGTATTTT | CASSNPGQGSDTQYF
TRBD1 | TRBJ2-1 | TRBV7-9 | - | TGTGCCAGCAGGGTCAGGGGGAACACCTACAATGAGCAGTTCTTC | CASRVRGNTYNEQFF
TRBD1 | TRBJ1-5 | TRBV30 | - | TGTGCCTGGTCAACCGGGACAGGGGATCAGCCCCAGCATTTT | CAWSTGTGDQPQHF
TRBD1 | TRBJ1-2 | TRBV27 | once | TGTGCCAGCAGATCCGGGACAGGGGGCCGGGGCTACACCTTC | CASRSGTGGRGYTF
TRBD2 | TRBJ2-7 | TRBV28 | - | TGTGCCAGCAGTTTGGGGAATCGGGACTACCCACCCTACGAGCAGTACTTC | CASSLGNRDYPPYEQYF